This T cell receptor beta chain was captured by sequencing in a study of early T cells in non-severe SARS-CoV-2 infection. For the study at large: Investigators sequenced bulk RNA drawn from unsorted whole blood, and chains remained unpaired.

Overall study findings and caveats: The VDJdb matching leaned toward anti-spike CD8 responses and overlooked private and CD4 specificities.

In its sample, this clonotype was seen a few times. The antigen is undetermined. In the library, individual cDNA molecules carried attached unique molecular identifiers. TCRdb reanalysed the 5' RACE reads using MiXCR and keeps one entry per CDR3 protein. Of 40,000 or so distinct CDR3 sequences in the sample, 4.5% to 7% were seen once. Germline CDR1 reads DFQATT; CDR2 reads SNEGSKA (reference sequence). The CDR3 is 16 residues long. The V end was cut by 4 bases, the J end by 3 bases, with 19 bases between. The sequenced sample was whole blood, obtained at baseline. The clonotype originates from an adult who was a healthcare worker with PCR-confirmed SARS-CoV-2 infection or an uninfected control (not recorded which). The gene calls are TRBV20-1 and TRBJ2-1, with D maybe TRBD2 (6 bases). The CDR3 DNA is TGCAGTGCTAACCCCGCCGGGAGCGGTTTCTACAATGAGCAGTTCTTC. Translation: CSANPAGSGFYNEQFF.